This T cell receptor beta chain was identified in a study of CD8+ T cells in alopecia areata. Indicated treatment: oral pan-JAK inhibitor, 5-10 mg twice daily. Per germline, CDR1 SEHNR and CDR2 FQNEAQ (reference sequence). V lost 2 bases and J lost 0, with 10 bases in between. CDR3 length: 16 residues. After isolation, RNA underwent reverse transcription to generate cDNA as the sequencing template. Measured with immunoSEQ multiplex PCR; TCRdb has only the in-frame clones, and not every one. The table shows a few hundred thousand clones, with 45% to 70% occurring only once. The TCR originated in a human donor with alopecia areata. The genes are TRBV7-9 and TRBJ2-2; D is tentatively TRBD1 or TRBD2 (5 bases each). Source: CD4+ T cells sorted from blood, taken around week 54, from a patient treated with tofacitinib. CDR3 loop: CASSLRQGPNTGELFF. Here the CDR3 DNA reads TGTGCCAGCAGCTTACGGCAGGGACCGAACACCGGGGAGCTGTTTTTT.